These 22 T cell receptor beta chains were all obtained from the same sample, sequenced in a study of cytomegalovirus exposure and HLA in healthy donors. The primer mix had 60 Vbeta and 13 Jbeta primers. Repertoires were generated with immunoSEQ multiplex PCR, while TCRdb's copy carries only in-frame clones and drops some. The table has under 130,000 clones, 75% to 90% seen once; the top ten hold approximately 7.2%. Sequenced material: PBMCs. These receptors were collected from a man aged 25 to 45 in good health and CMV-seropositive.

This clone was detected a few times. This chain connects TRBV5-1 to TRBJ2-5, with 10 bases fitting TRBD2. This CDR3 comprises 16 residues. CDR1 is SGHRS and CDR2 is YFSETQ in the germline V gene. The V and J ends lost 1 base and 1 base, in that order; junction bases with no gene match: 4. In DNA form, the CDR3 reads TGCGCCAGCAGCTTGAGGGCTAGCGGGGGCCAAGAGACCCAGTACTTC. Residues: CASSLRASGGQETQYF.

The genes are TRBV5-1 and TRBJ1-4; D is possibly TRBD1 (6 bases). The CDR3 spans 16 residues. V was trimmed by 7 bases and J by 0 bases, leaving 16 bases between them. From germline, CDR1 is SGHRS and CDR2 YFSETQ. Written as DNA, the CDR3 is TGCGCCAGCGGTTACGGAACAGGGCCAACTAATGAAAAACTGTTTTTT. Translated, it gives CASGYGTGPTNEKLFF.

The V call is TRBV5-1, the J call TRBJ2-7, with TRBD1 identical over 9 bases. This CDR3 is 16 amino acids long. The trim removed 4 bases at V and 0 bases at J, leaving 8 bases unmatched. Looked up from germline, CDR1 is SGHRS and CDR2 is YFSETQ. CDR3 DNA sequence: TGCGCCAGCAGCAGAGGACAGGGGCTACTCTCCTACGAGCAGTACTTC. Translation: CASSRGQGLLSYEQYF. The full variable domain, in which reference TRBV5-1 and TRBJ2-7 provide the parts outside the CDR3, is KAGVTQTPRYLIKTRGQQVTLSCSPISGHRSVSWYQQTPGQGLQFLFEYFSETQRNKGNFPGRFSGRQFSNSRSEMNVSTLELGDSALYLCASSRGQGLLSYEQYFGPGTRLTVT.

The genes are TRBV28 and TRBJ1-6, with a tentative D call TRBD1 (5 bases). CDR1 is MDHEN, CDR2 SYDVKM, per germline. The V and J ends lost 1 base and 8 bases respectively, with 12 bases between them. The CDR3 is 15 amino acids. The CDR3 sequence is CASSLSLGPDSPLHF. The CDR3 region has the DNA TGTGCCAGCAGTTTATCTTTGGGGCCGGATTCACCCCTCCACTTT.

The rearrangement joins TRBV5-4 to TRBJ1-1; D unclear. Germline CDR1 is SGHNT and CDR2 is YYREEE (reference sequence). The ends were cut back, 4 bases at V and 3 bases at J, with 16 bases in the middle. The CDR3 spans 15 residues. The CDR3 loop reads CASSAIPGGDTEAFF. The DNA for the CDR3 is TGTGCCAGCAGCGCCATTCCAGGCGGGGACACTGAAGCTTTCTTT.

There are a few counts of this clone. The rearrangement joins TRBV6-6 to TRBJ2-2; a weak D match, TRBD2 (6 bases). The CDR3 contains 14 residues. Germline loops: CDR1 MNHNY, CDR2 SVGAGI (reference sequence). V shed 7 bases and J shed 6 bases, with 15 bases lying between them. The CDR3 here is CASTTSGEAGELFF. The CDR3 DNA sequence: TGTGCCAGCACCACGAGTGGGGAGGCCGGGGAGCTGTTTTTT.

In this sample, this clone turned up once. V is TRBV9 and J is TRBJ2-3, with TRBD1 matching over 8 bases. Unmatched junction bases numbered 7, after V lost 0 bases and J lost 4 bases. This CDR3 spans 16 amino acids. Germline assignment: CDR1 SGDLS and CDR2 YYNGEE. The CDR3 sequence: CASSVEAGGVADTQYF. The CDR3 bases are TGTGCCAGCAGCGTAGAGGCAGGGGGCGTTGCAGATACGCAGTATTTT.

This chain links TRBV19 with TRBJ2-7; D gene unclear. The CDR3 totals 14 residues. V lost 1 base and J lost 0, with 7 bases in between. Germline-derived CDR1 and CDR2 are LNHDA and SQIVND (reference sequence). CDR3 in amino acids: CASSIGGSSYEQYF. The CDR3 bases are TGTGCCAGTAGTATAGGCGGCAGCTCCTACGAGCAGTACTTC. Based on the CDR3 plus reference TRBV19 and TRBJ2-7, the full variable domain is DGGITQSPKYLFRKEGQNVTLSCEQNLNHDAMYWYRQDPGQGLRLIYYSQIVNDFQKGDIAEGYSVSREKKESFPLTVTSAQKNPTAFYLCASSIGGSSYEQYFGPGTRLTVT.

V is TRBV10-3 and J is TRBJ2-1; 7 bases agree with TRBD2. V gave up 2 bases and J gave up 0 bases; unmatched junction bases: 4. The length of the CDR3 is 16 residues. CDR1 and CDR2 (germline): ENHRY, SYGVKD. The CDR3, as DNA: TGTGCCATCAGTGAGGGAGCGGGGAGCTCCTACAATGAGCAGTTCTTC. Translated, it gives CAISEGAGSSYNEQFF.

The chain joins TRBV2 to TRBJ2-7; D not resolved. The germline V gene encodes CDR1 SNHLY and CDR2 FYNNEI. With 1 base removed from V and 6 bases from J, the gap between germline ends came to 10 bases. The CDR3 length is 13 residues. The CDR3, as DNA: TGTGCCAGCAGTGAAGGGTGGCTCGCCGAGCAGTACTTC. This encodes CASSEGWLAEQYF.

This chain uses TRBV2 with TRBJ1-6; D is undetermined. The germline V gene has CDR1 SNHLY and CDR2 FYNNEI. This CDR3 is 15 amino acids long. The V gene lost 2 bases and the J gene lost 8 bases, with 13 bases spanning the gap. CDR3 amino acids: CASSEHIGGDSPLHF. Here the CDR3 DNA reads TGTGCCAGCAGTGAACATATCGGCGGGGATTCACCCCTCCACTTT.

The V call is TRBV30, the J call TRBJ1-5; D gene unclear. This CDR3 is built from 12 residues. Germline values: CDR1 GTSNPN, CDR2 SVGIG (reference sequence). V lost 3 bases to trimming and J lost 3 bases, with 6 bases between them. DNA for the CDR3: TGTGCCTGGAGCGACAACAATCAGCCCCAGCATTTT. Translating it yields CAWSDNNQPQHF.

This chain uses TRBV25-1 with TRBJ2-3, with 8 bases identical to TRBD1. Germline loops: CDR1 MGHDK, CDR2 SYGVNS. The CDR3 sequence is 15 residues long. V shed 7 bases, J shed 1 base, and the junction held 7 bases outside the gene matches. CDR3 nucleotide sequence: TGTGCCAGCACCAGGGGGCAGGGGGGCACAGATACGCAGTATTTT. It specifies CASTRGQGGTDTQYF.

This chain's CDR3 is CASSVAPGVYEQYF. Here the CDR3 DNA reads TGTGCCAGCAGCGTAGCCCCAGGGGTCTACGAGCAGTACTTC. V and J are TRBV9 and TRBJ2-7; tentative D call: TRBD1 (6 bases). The length of the CDR3 is 14 residues. The germline V gene encodes CDR1 SGDLS and CDR2 YYNGEE. V gave up 0 bases and J gave up 3 bases, with 10 bases separating them.

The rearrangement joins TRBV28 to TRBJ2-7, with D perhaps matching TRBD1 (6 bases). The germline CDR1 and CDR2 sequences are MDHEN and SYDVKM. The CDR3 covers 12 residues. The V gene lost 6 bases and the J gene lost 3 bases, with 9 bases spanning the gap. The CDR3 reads CASRGRGYEQYF. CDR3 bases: TGTGCCAGCAGGGGCAGGGGCTACGAGCAGTACTTC.

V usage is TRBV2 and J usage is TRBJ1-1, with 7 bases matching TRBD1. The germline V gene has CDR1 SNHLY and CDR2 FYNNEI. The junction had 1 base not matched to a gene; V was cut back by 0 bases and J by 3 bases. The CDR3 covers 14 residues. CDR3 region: CASSEATGYTEAFF. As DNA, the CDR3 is TGTGCCAGCAGTGAAGCGACAGGGTACACTGAAGCTTTCTTT.

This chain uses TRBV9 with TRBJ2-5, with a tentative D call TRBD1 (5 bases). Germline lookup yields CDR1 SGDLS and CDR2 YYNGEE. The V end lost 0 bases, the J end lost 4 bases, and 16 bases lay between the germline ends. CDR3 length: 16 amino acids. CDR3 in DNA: TGTGCCAGCAGCGTAGGGGAAGGGGCGTTTGGAGAGACCCAGTACTTC. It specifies CASSVGEGAFGETQYF.

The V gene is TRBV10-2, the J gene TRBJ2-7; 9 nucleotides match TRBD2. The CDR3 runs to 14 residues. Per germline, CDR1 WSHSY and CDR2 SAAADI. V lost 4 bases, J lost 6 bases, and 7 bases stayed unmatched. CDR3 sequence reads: CASSGSSGVGEQYF. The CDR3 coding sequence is TGCGCCAGCAGTGGGTCTAGCGGGGTAGGCGAGCAGTACTTC.

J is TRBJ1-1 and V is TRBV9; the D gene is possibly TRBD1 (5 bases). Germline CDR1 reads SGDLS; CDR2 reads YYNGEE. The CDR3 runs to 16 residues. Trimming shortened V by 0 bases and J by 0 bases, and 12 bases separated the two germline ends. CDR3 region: CASSVVVGGVNTEAFF. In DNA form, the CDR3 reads TGTGCCAGCAGCGTAGTCGTCGGGGGAGTGAACACTGAAGCTTTCTTT.

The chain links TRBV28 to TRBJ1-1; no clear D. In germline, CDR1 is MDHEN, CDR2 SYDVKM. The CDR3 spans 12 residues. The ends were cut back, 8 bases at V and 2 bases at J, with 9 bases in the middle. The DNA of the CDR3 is TGTGCCAGCGGCTCCATTAACACTGAAGCTTTCTTT. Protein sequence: CASGSINTEAFF.

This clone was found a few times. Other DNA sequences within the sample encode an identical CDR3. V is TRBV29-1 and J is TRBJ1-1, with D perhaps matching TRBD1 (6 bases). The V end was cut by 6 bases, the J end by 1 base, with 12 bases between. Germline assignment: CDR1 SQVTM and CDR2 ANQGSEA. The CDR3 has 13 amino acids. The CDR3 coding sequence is TGCAGCGTGGGGGCGGGGGGGAACACTGAAGCTTTCTTT. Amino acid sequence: CSVGAGGNTEAFF. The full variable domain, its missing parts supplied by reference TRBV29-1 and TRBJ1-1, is SAVISQKPSRDICQRGTSLTIQCQVDSQVTMMFWYRQQPGQSLTLIATANQGSEATYESGFVIDKFPISRPNLTFSTLTVSNMSPEDSSIYLCSVGAGGNTEAFFGQGTRLTVV.

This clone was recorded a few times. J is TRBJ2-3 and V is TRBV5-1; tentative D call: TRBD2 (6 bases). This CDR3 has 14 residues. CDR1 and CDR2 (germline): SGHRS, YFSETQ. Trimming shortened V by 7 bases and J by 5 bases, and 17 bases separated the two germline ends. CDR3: CASRPGGQRDTQYF. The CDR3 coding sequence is TGCGCCAGCCGCCCCGGAGGGCAGAGAGATACGCAGTATTTT.